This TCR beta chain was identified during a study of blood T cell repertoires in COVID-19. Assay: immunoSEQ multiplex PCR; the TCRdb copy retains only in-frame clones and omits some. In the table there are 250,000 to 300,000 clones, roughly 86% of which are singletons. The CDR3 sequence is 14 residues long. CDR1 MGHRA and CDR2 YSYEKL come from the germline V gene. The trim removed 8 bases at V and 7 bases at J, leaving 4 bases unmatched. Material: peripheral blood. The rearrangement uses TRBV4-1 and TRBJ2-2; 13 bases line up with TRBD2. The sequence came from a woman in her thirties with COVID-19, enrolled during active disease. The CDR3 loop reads CASRLAGGRGELFF. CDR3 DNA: TGCGCCAGCCGACTAGCGGGAGGCCGCGGGGAGCTGTTTTTT.